This paragraph covers one T cell receptor (beta chain) sequence. The antigen remains unidentified. Sequenced by immunoSEQ multiplex PCR; TCRdb stores in-frame clones only, minus some. The table shows 150,000 to 200,000 clones, with around four fifths occurring only once. CDR3 size: 14 residues. Per germline, CDR1 MNHEY and CDR2 SVGAGI. V was shortened by 3 bases and J by 4 bases, with 12 bases between the two germline ends. This sample is part of a study of cytomegalovirus exposure and HLA in healthy donors. About the research overall: The platform used for the approximately 130 validation repertoires matched that of the roughly 670 first-cohort repertoires, a later analysis reported.

Donors were drawn from the approximately 120-subject validation cohort, separate from the approximately 670-subject first cohort. Broader study findings: The study recorded over 150 TCR beta chains that were cytomegalovirus-associated.

The sequenced material came from PBMCs. The receptor's source is a man aged 25 to 40 in good health and CMV-seropositive. The rearrangement links TRBV6-5 to TRBJ1-2; tentatively, D is TRBD1 (5 bases). Here the CDR3 reads CASSYGGSSYGYTF. CDR3 nucleotide sequence: TGTGCCAGCAGTTATGGGGGGTCATCCTATGGCTACACCTTC.